This T cell receptor (beta chain) emerged from a study of OX40 agonist ivuxolimab in advanced cancers. About the investigation overall: The costimulatory receptor OX40 (CD134) was targeted by ivuxolimab, a fully human IgG2 agonistic monoclonal antibody. Intravenous ivuxolimab was administered to patients every 2 weeks at six dose levels: 0.01, 0.1, 0.3, 1.5, 3 and 10 mg/kg. Among the 50 to 55 dose-escalation patients, some 20 had hepatocellular carcinoma, approximately 15 melanoma, 9 renal cell carcinoma and 9 head and neck cancer. A male proportion of 82.7% and a mean age of about 60 years, ranging from roughly 23 to 80, were recorded for the dose-escalation cohort. Prior anti-PD-1, anti-PD-L1 or anti-CTLA-4 therapy was permitted, and 30% to 50% of dose-escalation patients had received checkpoint inhibitors. Partial responses occurred in three dose-escalation patients, of whom one had hepatocellular carcinoma and two had cutaneous melanoma. Peripheral TCRbeta sequencing was intended to test whether TCR sequence diversity was altered and clonal T-cell expansion was caused by ivuxolimab. The paper covers the monotherapy dose-escalation part of the phase I ivuxolimab trial, which included N of about 50 patients. Summary of the overall study and its limitations: Partial responders in the 0.1-3.0 mg/kg groups had among the lowest normalized peripheral clonal expansion, especially among CD8+ T cells. After ivuxolimab, more expanded clones were found on average in CD8+ T cells than in CD4+ T cells. Low levels of normalized T-cell clonal expansion were also seen in some patients who did not respond. The antigen specificity of the peripheral T cells that underwent clonal expansion was not determined. At doses of 0.1 to 3.0 mg/kg, clonal expansion of both CD4+ and CD8+ blood T cells was observed from baseline to week 6.

Comments on this clone: Its binding antigen is unknown. Nothing much larger sits one base from this clone, and base qualities are not available.

Patients with autoimmune disease history or receiving systemic immunosuppression were excluded from the trial. In every dose cohort, peripheral blood was drawn for TCR sequencing at baseline, cycle 4 day 1, and cycle 7 day 1. Samples were obtained from an open-label, multicenter, first-in-human phase I dose-escalation trial of ivuxolimab. Adults with locally advanced or metastatic melanoma, renal cell carcinoma, hepatocellular carcinoma or head and neck squamous cell carcinoma were enrolled in the trial. Before TCR sequencing, CD4+ T cells and CD8+ T cells were sorted from peripheral blood as separate populations. Genomic DNA was extracted from sorted cells for sequencing of the TCRbeta CDR3 region. TCRbeta CDR3 regions were sequenced using the immunoSEQ Assay. The table was pulled from immuneACCESS by TCRdb, which kept in-frame rearrangements only. Such tables lose some clones; where checked, under half of the loss comes from unresolved V genes, and the rest has no known cause. The sample table lists some 33,000 clones, 74% of them with a count of one. The ten largest clones add up to about an eighth of the sample.

Including cysteine and phenylalanine, the CDR3 has 16 amino acids. Only CDR3 DNA is held: 48 bases, read in frame from base 1. The V end gives up 6 bases and the J end 5 bases, leaving 10 bases in the junction not matched to a gene. CDR1 LGHNT and CDR2 FRNRAP were looked up in the germline V gene. The chain is assembled from TRBV12-5 and TRBJ2-3; 11 bases in the junction line up with TRBD2. Here the sequenced sample was CD4+ or CD8+ T cells sorted from blood, taken in a trial of the OX40 agonist ivuxolimab. The sequence was collected from an adult with an advanced solid tumor such as melanoma, head and neck, liver or kidney cancer. CDR3 reads: CASGAGTSGLKDTQYF. In nucleotide form, the sequence is TGTGCTAGTGGCGCCGGGACTAGCGGCCTGAAAGATACGCAGTATTTT.